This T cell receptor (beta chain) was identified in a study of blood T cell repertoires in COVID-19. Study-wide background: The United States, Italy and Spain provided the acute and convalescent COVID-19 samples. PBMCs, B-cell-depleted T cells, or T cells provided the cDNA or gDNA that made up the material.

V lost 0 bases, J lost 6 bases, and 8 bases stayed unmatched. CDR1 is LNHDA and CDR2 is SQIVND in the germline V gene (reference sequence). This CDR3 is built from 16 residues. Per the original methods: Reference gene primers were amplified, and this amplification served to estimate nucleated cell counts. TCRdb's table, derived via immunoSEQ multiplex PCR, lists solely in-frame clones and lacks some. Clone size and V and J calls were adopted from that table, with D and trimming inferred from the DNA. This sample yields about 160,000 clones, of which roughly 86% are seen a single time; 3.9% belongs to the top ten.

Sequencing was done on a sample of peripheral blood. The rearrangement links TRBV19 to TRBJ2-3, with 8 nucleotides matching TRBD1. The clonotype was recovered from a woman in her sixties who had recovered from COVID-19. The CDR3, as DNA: TGTGCCAGTAGTATAGACCTGGACAGGGCAGGGGATACGCAGTATTTT. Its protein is CASSIDLDRAGDTQYF. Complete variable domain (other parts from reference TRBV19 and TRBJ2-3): DGGITQSPKYLFRKEGQNVTLSCEQNLNHDAMYWYRQDPGQGLRLIYYSQIVNDFQKGDIAEGYSVSREKKESFPLTVTSAQKNPTAFYLCASSIDLDRAGDTQYFGPGTRLTVL.